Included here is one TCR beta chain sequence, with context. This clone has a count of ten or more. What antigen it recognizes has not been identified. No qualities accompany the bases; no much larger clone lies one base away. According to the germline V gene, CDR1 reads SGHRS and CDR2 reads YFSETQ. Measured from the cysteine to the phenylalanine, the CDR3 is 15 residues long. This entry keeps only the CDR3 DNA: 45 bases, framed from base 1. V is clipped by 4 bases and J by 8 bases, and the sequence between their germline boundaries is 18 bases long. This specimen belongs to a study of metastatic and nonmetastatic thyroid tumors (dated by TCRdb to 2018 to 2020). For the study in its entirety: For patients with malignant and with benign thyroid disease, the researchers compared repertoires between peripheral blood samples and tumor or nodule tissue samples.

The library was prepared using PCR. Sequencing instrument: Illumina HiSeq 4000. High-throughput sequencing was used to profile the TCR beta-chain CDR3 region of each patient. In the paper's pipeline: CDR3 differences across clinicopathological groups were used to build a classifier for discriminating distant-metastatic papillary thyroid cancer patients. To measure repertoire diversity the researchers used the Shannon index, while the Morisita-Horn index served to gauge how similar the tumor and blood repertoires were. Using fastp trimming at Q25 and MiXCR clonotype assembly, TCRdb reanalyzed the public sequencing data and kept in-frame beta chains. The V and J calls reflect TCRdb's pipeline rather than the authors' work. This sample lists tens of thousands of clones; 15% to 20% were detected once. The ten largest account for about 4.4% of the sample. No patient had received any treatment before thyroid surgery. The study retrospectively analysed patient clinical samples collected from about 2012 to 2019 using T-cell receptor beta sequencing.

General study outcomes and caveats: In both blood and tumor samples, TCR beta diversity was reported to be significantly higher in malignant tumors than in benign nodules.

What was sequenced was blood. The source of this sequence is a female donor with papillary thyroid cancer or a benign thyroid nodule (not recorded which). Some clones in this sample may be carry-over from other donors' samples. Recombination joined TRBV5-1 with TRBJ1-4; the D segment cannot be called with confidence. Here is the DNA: TGCGCCAGCAGCGCCTCGGGAGTTAGGTGGGAAAAACTGTTTTTT. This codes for CASSASGVRWEKLFF.